The rows below give T cell receptor beta chains drawn from one sample of a study of T cell clusters in autoimmune cytopenias. TCRdb reprocessed the multiplex PCR reads and reports one entry per CDR3 protein, with no DNA. Its clone listing holds about 3,600 distinct CDR3 sequences. Sequenced sample: peripheral blood. These receptors were collected from a human donor with an autoimmune cytopenia or autoimmune hepatitis (not recorded which). Both conserved end residues are part of each CDR3. Size tells how often a clone was seen (once, few, many) or the class of an expanded clone, and some rows leave it out.

TRBJ1-4,TRBV5-1,NA,CASSLGGQAEGEKLFF
TRBJ2-7,TRBV20-1,medium-sized,CSTTTVGFYEQYF
TRBJ1-3,TRBV6-5,NA,CASSYPLKRGNTIYF
TRBJ2-5,TRBV4-3,NA,CASSQDSGRGYQETQYF
TRBJ2-7,TRBV27,medium-sized,CASSPGTGGYEQYF
TRBJ1-1,TRBV29-1,medium-sized,CSVLQGNTEAFF
TRBJ1-2,TRBV6-5,medium-sized,CASSYDVNTPYGYTF
TRBJ1-6,TRBV6-5,NA,CASSLSGTGFDSPLHF
TRBJ2-6,TRBV5-1,NA,CASSPQASSGANVLTF
TRBJ2-2,TRBV6-5,medium-sized,CASSYGTGERGLTGELFF
TRBJ1-2,TRBV7-2,NA,CASSLLAAGGNGYTF
TRBJ1-1,TRBV27,NA,CASSLLGIDTEAFF
TRBJ2-3,TRBV5-4,medium-sized,CASSSMRRTQYF
TRBJ2-3,TRBV15,NA,CATSRGGRGVGDTQYF
TRBJ1-5,TRBV30,medium-sized,CAWSVRGGNQPQHF